Here is one T cell receptor beta chain with its context. There are a few counts of this clonotype. Its recognized antigen is unknown. Within one base of it there is no much larger clone, and no base qualities were kept. These data come from a study of T cell repertoires in breast cancer (TCRdb year 2016). Turning to the overall study: Tumors, lymph nodes and peripheral blood lymphocytes from breast cancer patients, as well as peripheral blood from healthy control donors, were profiled. The study reasoned that TCRs shared between breast cancer patients would target shared antigens, given breast cancer's low mutational burden and rare common mutations. Tumors and tumor-involved lymph nodes were minced, digested with Liberase and DNase, and then passed through 70-um and 40-um filters. Controls included nine healthy donors of an age range similar to the patients. ER+/PR+ status was present in the majority of the roughly 21 patient tumors that were analyzed for shared TCRs. On average, sequencing produced roughly 500,000 sequences per sample and about 10 reads per input cell. Tumor-free lymph nodes were processed without enzymatic digestion, and blood samples were separated by Ficoll.

The library came from emulsion pairing. Unpaired genes were suppressed by a second nested PCR with blocking oligos, after which a third nested PCR added Illumina adaptors and barcodes. Each emulsion RT-PCR master mix held roughly 4,500-260,000 T cells and included C-region, Stepout and V-region primers. The Micellula Emulsion and Purification Kit was used to generate emulsions, and Qiagen OneStep RT-PCR reagents were used for RT-PCR. Pooled libraries were sequenced with paired-end 2 x 250 reads on an Illumina MiSeq. Under the source paper's analysis protocol: Read pairs were joined in Galaxy and clipped at the engineered overlap into separate alpha and beta files, and reads that were not clipped were discarded. Alpha-beta pairs were assigned using CompleteTCR, a MiTCR-based pipeline in which chains sharing read cluster identifiers are linked by an R script. TCR sequences seen only once, which were about 1-3.3%, were removed as potential sequencing errors. TCRdb reprocessed the public reads (quality trimming at Q25 with fastp, clone calling with MiXCR) and kept in-frame beta chains. CDR3 protein sequences are deduplicated, and each keeps its most common genes and DNA. The V and J calls reflect TCRdb's pipeline rather than the authors' work. The sample table holds some 4,600 distinct CDR3 sequences, of which roughly a third were seen once. The ten largest account for around a third of the sample.

What the authors observed across the whole study: Shared TCRs were encoded by various nucleotide sequences, which suggests selection and expansion based on antigen. Tumor-involved sentinel lymph nodes shared about fourfold more TCRs with matched tumor repertoires than tumor-free nodes (approximately 8% versus 2%). Discarding singleton TCRs and sampling only part of each tumor may have missed genuine antitumor clones. TRBV7 predominated among shared TCRs, which may reflect tumor recognition or a mispriming bias from eight TRBV7 primers. Emulsion RT-PCR was regarded as qualitative rather than quantitative, because clone recovery was skewed by transcript abundance and primer differences. Possible tumor specificity was suggested for approximately 20 TCR pairs that were shared across seven or more patient tumors yet rarely found in control blood.

To analyze paired alpha-beta TCRs of CD8+ T cells, the study used an expanded emulsion RT-PCR method with primers covering all TCR V genes. Before emulsion RT-PCR, CD8+ T cells were isolated using a CD8 positive selection kit and then incubated overnight in about 10 IU/mL IL-2. CDR1 is given as SNHLY and CDR2 as FYNNEI, both from the germline V gene. Including cysteine and phenylalanine, the CDR3 has 17 amino acids. The retained sequence is limited to the CDR3, 51 bases, with the frame set at the first base. V is pared back by 0 bases and J by 1 base, with 13 bases lying between the germline termini.

Recombination connected TRBV2 to TRBJ1-5; the D gene cannot be resolved reliably. The sequencing input was CD8+ T cells. The TCR comes from a pool of human donors with breast cancer or a healthy control (not recorded which). The CDR3 reads as follows: CASSEADVVVSNQPQHF. The DNA reads as follows: TGTGCCAGCAGTGAAGCAGATGTGGTTGTGAGCAATCAGCCCCAGCATTTT.